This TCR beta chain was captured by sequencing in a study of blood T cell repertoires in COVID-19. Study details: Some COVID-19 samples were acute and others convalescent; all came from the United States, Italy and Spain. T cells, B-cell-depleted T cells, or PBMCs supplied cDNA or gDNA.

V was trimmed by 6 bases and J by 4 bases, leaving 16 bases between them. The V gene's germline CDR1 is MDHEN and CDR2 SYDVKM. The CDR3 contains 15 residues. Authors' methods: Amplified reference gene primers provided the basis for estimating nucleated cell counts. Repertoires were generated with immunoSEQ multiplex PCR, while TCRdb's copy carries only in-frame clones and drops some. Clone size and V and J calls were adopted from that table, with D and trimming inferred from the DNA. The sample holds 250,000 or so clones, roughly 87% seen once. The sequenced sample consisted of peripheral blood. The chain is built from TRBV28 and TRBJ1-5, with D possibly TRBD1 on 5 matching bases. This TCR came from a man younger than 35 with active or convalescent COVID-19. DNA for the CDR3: TGTGCCAGCAGCCCTCCCCTTGACAGAAATCAGCCCCAGCATTTT. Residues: CASSPPLDRNQPQHF.